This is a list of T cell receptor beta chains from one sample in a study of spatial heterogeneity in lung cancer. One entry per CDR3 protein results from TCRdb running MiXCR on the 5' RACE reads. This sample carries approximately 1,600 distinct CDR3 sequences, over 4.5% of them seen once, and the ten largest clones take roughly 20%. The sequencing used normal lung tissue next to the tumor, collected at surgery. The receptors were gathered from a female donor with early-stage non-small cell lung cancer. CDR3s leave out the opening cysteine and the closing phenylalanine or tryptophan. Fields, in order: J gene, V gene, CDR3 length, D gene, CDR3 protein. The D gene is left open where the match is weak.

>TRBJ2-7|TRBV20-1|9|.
SARLGREQY
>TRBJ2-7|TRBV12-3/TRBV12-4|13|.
ASKRTGERLDEQY
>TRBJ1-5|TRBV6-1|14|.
DSSGYRVGGNQPQH
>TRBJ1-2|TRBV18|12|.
ASSPRRDDYGYT
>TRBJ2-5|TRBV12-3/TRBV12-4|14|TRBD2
ASSLGGSGGAETQY
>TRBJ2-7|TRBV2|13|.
ASSESPGAPYEQY
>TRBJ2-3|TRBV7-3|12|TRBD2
ASSSGLATDTQY
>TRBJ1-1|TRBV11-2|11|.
ASRVVRYTEAF
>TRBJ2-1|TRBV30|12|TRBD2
AWSLGLAAGEQF
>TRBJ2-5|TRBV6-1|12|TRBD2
TSSESAGGETQY
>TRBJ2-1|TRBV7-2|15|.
ASSLFQGTSSYNEQF
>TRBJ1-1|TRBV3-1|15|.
ASSQDARARRNTEAF
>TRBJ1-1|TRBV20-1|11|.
SAANTWNTEAF
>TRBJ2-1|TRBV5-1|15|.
ASSFPYPGPGFNEQF
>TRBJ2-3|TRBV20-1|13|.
SVSSSRTSTDTQY
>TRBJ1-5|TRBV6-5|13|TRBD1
ASRPDNRGRQPQH
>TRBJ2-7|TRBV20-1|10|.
SARRGSYEQY
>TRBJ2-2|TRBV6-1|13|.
ATSRSFANTGELF
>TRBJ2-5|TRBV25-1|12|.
ASSESGDRATQY
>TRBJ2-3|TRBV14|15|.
ASSRPEPGPLSDTQY
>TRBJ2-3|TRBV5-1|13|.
TSSGSWGNTDTQY
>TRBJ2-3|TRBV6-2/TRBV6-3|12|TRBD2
ASIPGGATDTQY
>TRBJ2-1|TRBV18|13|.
ASSPSPSSYNEQF
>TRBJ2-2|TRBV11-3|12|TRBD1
ASSLGQSTGELF
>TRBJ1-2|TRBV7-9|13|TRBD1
ASSLAQTGNYGYT
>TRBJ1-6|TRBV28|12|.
ASSPTGTATSLH